This T cell receptor (beta chain) was documented in a study of metastatic and nonmetastatic thyroid tumors. Turning to the study itself: Across peripheral blood and tumor or nodule tissue samples taken from malignant and benign thyroid patients, the repertoires were compared with one another.

Thyroid surgery was preceded by no treatment in any patient. Original processing methods: Between-group CDR3 differences, defined by clinicopathological status, yielded a distant-metastasis classifier for papillary thyroid cancer. TCRdb re-analyzed the PCR reads using MiXCR. For this entry, the V and J calls and clone size follow TCRdb and not the study's own pipeline. The sample consists of tens of thousands of clones, less than 20% of them appearing once. CDR3 length equals 16 residues. Germline CDR1 is MGHRA and CDR2 is YSYEKL. V was pared by 1 base and J by 4 bases, with 14 bases between. The study, taken as a whole, reports: It was reported that TCR beta diversity was significantly higher in malignant thyroid tumors than benign nodules, in blood and tumor.

In this sample, this clone turned up many times. The target antigen is unknown. Sequenced input: blood. This receptor was taken from a female donor with papillary thyroid cancer or a benign thyroid nodule (not recorded which). Some clones in this sample may be carry-over from other donors' samples. The V gene is TRBV4-1, the J gene TRBJ2-1; D might be TRBD2 (6 bases). The CDR3 nucleotides are TGCGCCAGCAGCCAAGCCGATTTTAGCGGATACAATGAGCAGTTCTTC. This codes for CASSQADFSGYNEQFF.